These T cell receptor beta chains were read from a single sample in a study of blood T cell repertoires in COVID-19. Profiling relied on immunoSEQ multiplex PCR, and the TCRdb table lists in-frame clones only, not all of them. Among more than 65,000 clones, 65% to 85% were seen once, and the ten largest hold 3.5% to 4%. Sequencing used peripheral blood. All receptors come from a man in his fifties with acute or convalescent COVID-19. CDR3s include the opening cysteine and the closing phenylalanine or tryptophan.

v_gene | CDR3aa
TRBV15 | CATRKADNRGLNTEAFF
TRBV4-3 | CASSQEGGRVGEQYF
TRBV11-3 | CASSFPSYEQYF
TRBV7-2 | CASSFFGGSYSNQPQHF
TRBV30 | CAWSGPNLIGVQYF
TRBV7-9 | CASSRDTDNEQFF
TRBV9 | CASSEPDSQMNTEAFF
TRBV27 | CASKQSILDGYTF
TRBV5-6 | CASSVSGSVNEQFF
TRBV27 | CASSFILAGGPNEQFF
TRBV6-1 | CASSEVGGGNEQFF
TRBV10-3 | CAISEQGSNYGYTF
TRBV12-5 | CASALGGFQPQHF
TRBV6-5 | CANQLAGGETQYF
TRBV4-1 | CASSQDQGSSYNEQFF
TRBV6-5 | CASSRGFSDEQFF
TRBV6-1 | CASSEAGFSGGTTQLFYNEQFF
TRBV27 | CASSLSRGQLNSPLHF
TRBV5-4 | CASPGGEDTQYF
TRBV4-3 | CASSQGAAGGSYEQYF
TRBV4-3 | CASSQGAPGPGETQYF